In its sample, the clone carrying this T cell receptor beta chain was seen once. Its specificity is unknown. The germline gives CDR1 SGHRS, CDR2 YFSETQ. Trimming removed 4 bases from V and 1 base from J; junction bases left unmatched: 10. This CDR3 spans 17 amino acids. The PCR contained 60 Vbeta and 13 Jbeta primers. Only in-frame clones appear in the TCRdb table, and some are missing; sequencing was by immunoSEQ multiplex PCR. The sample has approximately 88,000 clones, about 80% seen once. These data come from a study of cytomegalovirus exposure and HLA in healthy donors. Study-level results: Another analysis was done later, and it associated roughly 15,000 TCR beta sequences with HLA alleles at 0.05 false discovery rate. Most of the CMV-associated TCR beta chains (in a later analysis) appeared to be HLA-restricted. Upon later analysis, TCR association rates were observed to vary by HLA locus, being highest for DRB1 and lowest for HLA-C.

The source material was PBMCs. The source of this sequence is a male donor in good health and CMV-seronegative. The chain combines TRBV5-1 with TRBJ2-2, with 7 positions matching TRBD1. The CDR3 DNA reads TGCGCCAGCAGCCACTTTAGGGGACAGATGAACACCGGGGAGCTGTTTTTT. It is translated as CASSHFRGQMNTGELFF. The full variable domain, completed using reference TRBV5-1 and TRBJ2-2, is KAGVTQTPRYLIKTRGQQVTLSCSPISGHRSVSWYQQTPGQGLQFLFEYFSETQRNKGNFPGRFSGRQFSNSRSEMNVSTLELGDSALYLCASSHFRGQMNTGELFFGEGSRLTVL.